Below, 3 T cell receptor beta chains from the same sample are listed, as sequenced in a study of OX40 agonist ivuxolimab in advanced cancers. Some clones are missing from TCRdb's copy, which holds only in-frame ones; the method was immunoSEQ multiplex PCR. The sample lists some 86,000 clones; about 85% were seen once. Sequencing used CD4+ or CD8+ T cells sorted from blood, obtained in a trial of the OX40 agonist ivuxolimab. All receptors come from an adult with an advanced solid tumor such as melanoma, head and neck, liver or kidney cancer.

The genes are TRBV19 and TRBJ2-1; D call uncertain. Trimming pared 1 base from V and 2 bases from J, leaving 3 bases between. Germline-derived CDR1 and CDR2 are LNHDA and SQIVND (reference sequence). This CDR3 spans 13 amino acids. The CDR3 coding sequence is TGTGCCAGTAGTATAGGGGCCTACAATGAGCAGTTCTTC. Its protein is CASSIGAYNEQFF. The variable domain in full, completed from reference TRBV19 and TRBJ2-1, reads DGGITQSPKYLFRKEGQNVTLSCEQNLNHDAMYWYRQDPGQGLRLIYYSQIVNDFQKGDIAEGYSVSREKKESFPLTVTSAQKNPTAFYLCASSIGAYNEQFFGPGTRLTVL.

The chain employs TRBV10-3 and TRBJ2-7, with D maybe TRBD1 (6 bases). CDR3 length: 13 residues. Trimming took 4 bases from V and 2 from J, leaving 9 bases between them. The germline gives CDR1 ENHRY, CDR2 SYGVKD. CDR3 in DNA: TGTGCCATCAGTGTGACAGGCCCCTACGAGCAGTACTTC. It codes for CAISVTGPYEQYF.

The genes are TRBV4-1 and TRBJ1-1; perhaps TRBD1 as D (6 bases). This CDR3 is built from 14 residues. The V gene lost 4 bases and the J gene lost 6 bases, with 15 bases spanning the gap. Germline lookup yields CDR1 MGHRA and CDR2 YSYEKL. The CDR3 nucleotides read TGCGCCAGCAGCCCCCCAGGGGCTGTGGCTGAAGCTTTCTTT. Amino acids: CASSPPGAVAEAFF.